These T cell receptor beta chains were read from a single sample in a study of T cells in Graves' hyperthyroidism and ophthalmopathy. TCRdb passed the multiplex PCR reads through MiXCR, listing each CDR3 protein once. The data show about 250,000 distinct CDR3 sequences, roughly 22% seen once. Sequenced: blood. The receptors shown here come from a man aged 25 to 45 with Graves' ophthalmopathy. Each CDR3 is given with its conserved first and last residue. D genes are given only for firm matches. The listing skips clone size in some rows; elsewhere it reads once, few, many or a size class.

d_gene | abundance | j_gene | v_gene | CDR3nt | CDR3aa
TRBD2 | NA | TRBJ2-2 | TRBV7-9 | TGTGCCAGCAGCCCGGGACTAGCGGCAACCAGGGAGCTGTTTTTT | CASSPGLAATRELFF
TRBD1 | many | TRBJ1-1 | TRBV5-1 | TGCGCCAGCAGCCCCGGACAGGGTTCGGGCACTGAAGCTTTCTTT | CASSPGQGSGTEAFF
TRBD1 | few | TRBJ2-6 | TRBV5-1 | TGCGCCAGCAGCGTGGGACAGGGAAACTCTGGGGCCAACGTCCTGACTTTC | CASSVGQGNSGANVLTF
NA | many | TRBJ2-3 | TRBV3-1 | TGTGCCAGCAGCAAAGTAGGGAGTGTGACAGATACGCAGTATTTT | CASSKVGSVTDTQYF
NA | many | TRBJ2-1 | TRBV11-1 | TGTGCCAGCAGCTCACAGGGTTTCAATGAGCAGTTCTTC | CASSSQGFNEQFF
TRBD1 | many | TRBJ1-1 | TRBV6-1 | TGTGCCAGCAGGACAGGGGGCTGGGGGACTGAAGCTTTCTTT | CASRTGGWGTEAFF
NA | many | TRBJ2-6 | TRBV12-3/TRBV12-4 | TGTGCCAGCAGTCCAACCAGGGTGGGTACCGGGGCCAACGTCCTGACTTTC | CASSPTRVGTGANVLTF
NA | many | TRBJ2-1 | TRBV11-2 | TGTGCCAGCAGCCCCGCCCCGAGCTCCTACAATGAGCAGTTCTTC | CASSPAPSSYNEQFF
TRBD1 | NA | TRBJ2-2 | TRBV5-1 | TGCGCCAGCAGCTTGAACAGGGGATCGAACACCGGGGAGCTGTTTTTT | CASSLNRGSNTGELFF
NA | NA | TRBJ2-1 | TRBV28 | TGTGCCAGCAGTTTAACTGGGAGAGGGGCCTACAATGAGCAGTTCTTC | CASSLTGRGAYNEQFF
NA | many | TRBJ2-7 | TRBV2 | TGTGCCAGCAGTGAAGCCGACGAGCAGTACTTC | CASSEADEQYF
NA | NA | TRBJ1-1 | TRBV28 | TGTGCCAGCAGTTTCGGACGGGGTGAAGCTTTCTTT | CASSFGRGEAFF
NA | NA | TRBJ2-5 | TRBV28 | TGTGCCAGCAGTCGACAGACGGAGGCCCAGTACTTC | CASSRQTEAQYF
NA | NA | TRBJ2-1 | TRBV9 | TGTGCCAGCAGCGTAGGCATAGCGGACTACAATGAGCAGTTCTTC | CASSVGIADYNEQFF
NA | many | TRBJ1-5 | TRBV3-1 | TGTGCCAGCAGCCAAGGCAACGGTCAGCCCCAGCATTTT | CASSQGNGQPQHF
NA | NA | TRBJ1-2 | TRBV4-1 | TGCGCCAGCAGCCAAGATCTCGGGGCGCGAAACTATGGCTACACCTTC | CASSQDLGARNYGYTF
TRBD2 | many | TRBJ2-2 | TRBV11-2 | TGTGCCAGCAGCTTAGCCCCCTTCCCCCGGTTAGCGGGGAGGTACACCGGGGAGCTGTTTTTT | CASSLAPFPRLAGRYTGELFF
TRBD1 | few | TRBJ1-1 | TRBV5-5 | TGTGCCAGCAGCTTGGCGTCGGGACAGGTGATGAACACTGAAGCTTCCTTT | CASSLASGQVMNTEASF
NA | few | TRBJ1-5 | TRBV24-1 | TGTGCCACCAGTGGAGACGACCATAGCAATCAGCCCCAGCATTTT | CATSGDDHSNQPQHF
NA | NA | TRBJ2-3 | TRBV29-1 | TGCTCTAACCCGGGACCTCCGCAAGATACGCAGTATTTT | CSNPGPPQDTQYF
TRBD1 | many | TRBJ2-7 | TRBV30 | TGTGCCTGGAGAACAGGGGGCGCAAAGGACGAGCAGTACTTC | CAWRTGGAKDEQYF
TRBD2 | NA | TRBJ2-4 | TRBV5-6 | TGTGCCAGCAGCCCGGGCCTTGGGGGGGTCAAAAACATTCAGTACTTC | CASSPGLGGVKNIQYF
TRBD2 | few | TRBJ2-1 | TRBV7-9 | TGTGCCAGCAGCCCTTGGGGGACTAGCGGGAGATACGAGCAGTTCTTC | CASSPWGTSGRYEQFF
NA | NA | TRBJ2-3 | TRBV20-1 | TGCAGTGCTAGTCAGGACACGCAGTATTTT | CSASQDTQYF
TRBD1 | NA | TRBJ1-2 | TRBV18 | TGTGCCAGCTCAGGTTCCGGGACAGAGTATGGCTACACCTTC | CASSGSGTEYGYTF
NA | many | TRBJ2-7 | TRBV2 | TGTGCCAGCAAGAGGGAACAGAACTACGAGCAGTACTTC | CASKREQNYEQYF
TRBD2 | NA | TRBJ2-1 | TRBV6-5 | TGTGCCAGCAGTTACCGGCTAGCGGGAGCCTCCCCCTACAATGAGCAGTTCTTC | CASSYRLAGASPYNEQFF
NA | few | TRBJ2-7 | TRBV5-1 | TGCGCCAGCAGCTTGACAGTGTACGAGCAGTACTTC | CASSLTVYEQYF
NA | NA | TRBJ2-7 | TRBV9 | TGTGCCAGCAGCGTAGAGGCAGGGCTATACGAGCAGTACTTC | CASSVEAGLYEQYF
TRBD2 | many | TRBJ2-3 | TRBV28 | TGTGCCAGCAGAGGAGGGACTAGCGGGAGGATGGATACGCAGTATTTT | CASRGGTSGRMDTQYF
NA | few | TRBJ1-4 | TRBV3-1 | TGTGCCAGCAGCCAAGCCCGGGCGGGGAATGAAAAACTGTTTTTT | CASSQARAGNEKLFF
TRBD1 | NA | TRBJ1-5 | TRBV29-1 | TGCAGCGTTGGTGGACAGGGAGGTCAGCCCCAGCATTTT | CSVGGQGGQPQHF
NA | NA | TRBJ1-2 | TRBV30 | TGTGCCTGGAGTGTACTCAGTCACTATGGCTACACCTTC | CAWSVLSHYGYTF
NA | NA | TRBJ1-2 | TRBV6-2/TRBV6-3 | TGTGCCAGCAGTTACCGAACGGAGGATGGCTACACCTTC | CASSYRTEDGYTF
NA | NA | TRBJ1-1 | TRBV10-1 | TGCGCCAGCACCCATAATTTGAACACTGAAGCTTTCTTT | CASTHNLNTEAFF
TRBD1 | many | TRBJ1-2 | TRBV12-3/TRBV12-4 | TGTGCCAGCAGCCGATCACAGGGGGCTATGTCCGGCTACACCTTC | CASSRSQGAMSGYTF
NA | few | TRBJ2-3 | TRBV7-2 | TGTGCCAGCAGCTTCAAAAATATGGGCACAGATACGCAGTATTTT | CASSFKNMGTDTQYF
TRBD1 | few | TRBJ2-7 | TRBV28 | TGTGCCAGCAGACCCCCGGGACAGGGTTCCTACGAGCAGTACTTC | CASRPPGQGSYEQYF
TRBD1 | few | TRBJ1-2 | TRBV7-9 | TGTGCCAGCAGCTTTCGCGGGGACAGGGGTTATGGCTACACCTTC | CASSFRGDRGYGYTF